This T cell receptor beta chain was identified during a study of cytomegalovirus exposure and HLA in healthy donors. Donors came from a validation cohort of over a hundred subjects, distinct from the first 666-subject cohort. Notes on this clone: Its target is unknown.

Only in-frame clones appear in the TCRdb table, and some are missing; sequencing was by immunoSEQ multiplex PCR. The sample yields approximately 160,000 clones, 86% seen once. Findings and limits, study-wide: Generally TCR sequences proved uncommon, though certain public TCRs appeared in numerous donors. The tendency of first-cohort TCR clusters to co-occur in the roughly 130 validation repertoires emerged from a later analysis.

The germline CDR1 and CDR2 sequences are SGHVS and FQNEAQ. V gave up 1 base and J gave up 7 bases; unmatched junction bases: 9. The CDR3 extends over 16 amino acids. The gene calls are TRBV7-8 and TRBJ1-3; 8 nucleotides align to TRBD1. The sequenced sample consisted of PBMCs. The sequence was obtained from a woman in her late teens or twenties in good health and CMV-seronegative. In nucleotides, the CDR3 is TGTGCCAGCAGCTTAGGGTCTAGGACAGGGATTAACACCATATATTTT. It yields the protein CASSLGSRTGINTIYF.